Shown below are 13 T cell receptor beta chains from a single sample sequenced in a study of blood T cell repertoires in COVID-19. Sequencing was performed with immunoSEQ multiplex PCR; in TCRdb, only in-frame clones are kept and a portion is missing. The sample contains around 150,000 clones, about four fifths of which appear only once. Sequenced sample: PBMCs or T cells enriched from blood (not recorded which). All receptors come from an older woman who had recovered from COVID-19.

V gene TRBV4-1 combines with J gene TRBJ2-1; TRBD2 matches at 10 bases. V lost 0 bases and J lost 8; bases outside the gene matches: 4. Germline CDR1 reads MGHRA; CDR2 reads YSYEKL. This CDR3 comprises 15 residues. The CDR3 spells CASSQEGLAGDEQFF. The CDR3, as DNA: TGCGCCAGCAGCCAAGAGGGCCTAGCGGGAGATGAGCAGTTCTTC.

The chain recombines TRBV4-1 with TRBJ1-5, with D possibly being TRBD1 (5 bases). The germline gives CDR1 MGHRA, CDR2 YSYEKL. V gave up 1 base and J gave up 2 bases, with 15 bases separating them. The CDR3 is 17 amino acids. The CDR3 spells CASSQVPGNAGNQPQHF. CDR3 sequence (DNA): TGCGCCAGCAGCCAAGTCCCAGGGAATGCGGGCAATCAGCCCCAGCATTTT.

The rearrangement links TRBV3-1 (or the pseudogene TRBV3-2) to TRBJ2-2; 7 positions match TRBD1. CDR3 size: 15 residues. Unmatched junction bases numbered 5, after V lost 2 bases and J lost 5 bases. CDR1 is LGHDT and CDR2 is YNNKEL in the germline V gene (reference sequence). The CDR3 DNA sequence: TGTGCCAGCAGCCAACTGAGACAGGGTACCGGGGAGCTGTTTTTT. It specifies CASSQLRQGTGELFF.

The J gene is TRBJ1-2, the V gene TRBV19; D might be TRBD1 (5 bases). The CDR3 has 13 residues. Per germline, CDR1 LNHDA and CDR2 SQIVND (reference sequence). Between the trimmed V and J ends, which lost 8 bases and 2 bases, there was a span of 12 bases. The DNA for the CDR3 is TGTGCCAGTGTCGGGCAGGGAAACTATGGCTACACCTTC. This sequence encodes CASVGQGNYGYTF. Variable domain in full (rest from reference TRBV19 and TRBJ1-2): DGGITQSPKYLFRKEGQNVTLSCEQNLNHDAMYWYRQDPGQGLRLIYYSQIVNDFQKGDIAEGYSVSREKKESFPLTVTSAQKNPTAFYLCASVGQGNYGYTFGSGTRLTVV.

The chain employs TRBV4-1 and TRBJ1-2; tentative D call: TRBD1 (5 bases). The length of the CDR3 is 16 residues. CDR1 and CDR2 from the germline V gene are MGHRA and YSYEKL. The V and J ends lost 0 bases and 4 bases respectively, with 15 bases between them. CDR3 DNA: TGCGCCAGCAGCCAAGATCTAACAGGCGCAATCTATGGCTACACCTTC. It translates to CASSQDLTGAIYGYTF.

The rearrangement links TRBV4-1 to TRBJ1-6, with D hard to call. Germline V gives CDR1 MGHRA, CDR2 YSYEKL. The CDR3 contains 15 residues. Trimming shortened V by 3 bases and J by 6 bases, and 12 bases separated the two germline ends. The CDR3, as DNA: TGCGCCAGCAGCCAGAGTTTGGCGGGTAATTCACCCCTCCACTTT. Protein: CASSQSLAGNSPLHF.

This clone was counted a few times. Here the CDR3 DNA reads TGTGCCAGCAGTGACAGGACAGGGACTGGGGCCAACGTCCTGACTTTC. Translation: CASSDRTGTGANVLTF. The chain joins TRBV6-1 to TRBJ2-6; 8 bases are a match to TRBD1. The length of the CDR3 is 16 residues. V lost 3 bases to trimming and J lost 2 bases; unmatched junction nucleotides: 3. Germline lookup yields CDR1 MNHNS and CDR2 SASEGT.

The rearrangement uses TRBV25-1 and TRBJ2-3; a possible D gene is TRBD2 (5 bases). The CDR3 totals 15 residues. Germline assignment: CDR1 MGHDK and CDR2 SYGVNS. V was trimmed by 5 bases and J by 0 bases, leaving 12 bases between them. The CDR3, as DNA: TGTGCCAGCAGTCATCCGGGGTCGAGCACAGATACGCAGTATTTT. Amino acids: CASSHPGSSTDTQYF.

The rearrangement joins TRBV11-2 to TRBJ1-2; no reliable D call. The CDR3 is made up of 13 amino acids. Germline assignment: CDR1 SGHAT and CDR2 FQNNGV. V gave up 1 base and J gave up 2 bases, with 5 bases separating them. CDR3 amino acids: CASSLGLNYGYTF. The CDR3 DNA is TGTGCCAGCAGCTTAGGTCTAAACTATGGCTACACCTTC.

The chain recombines TRBV10-1 with TRBJ2-3, with D possibly being TRBD2 (5 bases). V was trimmed by 6 bases and J by 9 bases, leaving 13 bases between them. This CDR3 region has 12 residues. Germline V lookup: CDR1 WNHNN, CDR2 SYGVQD (reference sequence). The CDR3 sequence is CASSREGRTQYF. CDR3 sequence (DNA): TGCGCCAGCAGCCGGGAAGGGAGAACGCAGTATTTT.

The rearrangement uses TRBV3-1 (or the pseudogene TRBV3-2) and TRBJ1-2; TRBD1 matches at 7 bases. Unmatched junction bases numbered 11, after V lost 3 bases and J lost 7 bases. Germline values: CDR1 LGHDT, CDR2 YNNKEL (reference sequence). The CDR3 sequence is 15 residues long. CDR3 in DNA: TGTGCCAGCAGCCATAATCCGGGACAGCCAACTGGCTACACCTTC. It encodes CASSHNPGQPTGYTF.

The V and J genes are TRBV10-1 and TRBJ1-1, with 8 bases that match TRBD1. This CDR3 region has 13 residues. J gave up 11 bases and V 4 bases, and 9 bases lay outside the gene matches. Germline V CDR1 and CDR2: WNHNN, SYGVQD (reference sequence). Here the CDR3 DNA reads TGCGCCAGCAGTGCAACCGGGACAGGATACGCTTTCTTT. Protein: CASSATGTGYAFF.

The chain has TRBV7-2 and TRBJ2-7; 11 positions match TRBD2. The J segment lost 6 bases and the V segment lost 9 bases, leaving 10 bases of the junction unmatched. Germline CDR1 is SGHTA and CDR2 is FQGNSA. The CDR3 has 14 residues. CDR3 sequence (DNA): TGTGCCAGTCAACTAGCGGGGGCCGACGGCGAGCAGTACTTC. Its translation is CASQLAGADGEQYF.